This T cell receptor beta chain was recorded in a study of tumor-infiltrating lymphocytes in oesophageal squamous cell carcinoma. This CDR3 spans 15 amino acids. Trimming cost V 3 bases and J 3 bases; bases outside gene matches: 9. CDR1 and CDR2 (germline): SQVTM, ANQGSEA. TCRdb reprocessed the PCR reads with MiXCR, giving one entry per CDR3 protein. The table includes approximately 12,000 distinct CDR3 sequences, roughly 47% detected once. The rearrangement uses TRBV29-1 and TRBJ2-3, with 7 bases aligning to TRBD2. The sample consisted of normal esophageal tissue next to the tumor. The sequence came from a male donor with esophageal squamous cell carcinoma. The CDR3 DNA sequence: TGCAGCGTTGATTCCGGGAGGCCCGATACAGATACGCAGTATTTT. Residues: CSVDSGRPDTDTQYF.